One sample yielded the 25 T cell receptor beta chains listed below, sequenced in a study of intratumoral heterogeneity in liver cancer. Sequencing used immunoSEQ multiplex PCR; TCRdb keeps in-frame clones, though not all of them. Of thousands of clones listed, 60% to 85% are singletons. Each tumour sample represents a distinct, spatially separated region of the hepatocellular carcinoma nodule. The sample was tumor tissue, taken before any cancer treatment. These receptors were obtained from a woman between 65 and 79 years old with hepatocellular carcinoma.

V gene TRBV6-5 combines with J gene TRBJ2-3; 8 bases agree with TRBD2. J was trimmed by 3 bases and V by 2 bases; bases with no gene match: 4. CDR3 length: 15 amino acids. Germline V lookup: CDR1 MNHEY, CDR2 SVGAGI. CDR3 region: CASSYTGTSTDTQYF. In DNA, the CDR3 is TGTGCCAGCAGTTACACCGGGACTAGTACAGATACGCAGTATTTT.

The chain has TRBV7-3 and TRBJ2-2; 7 bases map to TRBD1. In germline, CDR1 is SGHTA, CDR2 FQGTGA. CDR3 length: 13 amino acids. V lost 5 bases to trimming and J lost 4 bases; unmatched junction nucleotides: 1. CDR3 amino acids: CASSRQGTGELFF. DNA for the CDR3: TGTGCCAGCAGCAGACAGGGCACCGGGGAGCTGTTTTTT.

This clone was seen once. DNA for the CDR3: TGTGCCAGCAGCTTCCCGGGACAGGGGCCAAATTCACCCCTCCACTTT. The encoded protein is CASSFPGQGPNSPLHF. This chain uses TRBV7-8 with TRBJ1-6; 10 bases match TRBD1. CDR3 length: 16 residues. V lost 3 bases to trimming and J lost 7 bases; unmatched junction nucleotides: 6. Germline-derived CDR1 and CDR2 are SGHVS and FQNEAQ. The full variable domain, with the rest looked up from reference TRBV7-8 and TRBJ1-6, is GAGVSQSPRYKVAKRGQDVALRCDPISGHVSLFWYQQALGQGPEFLTYFQNEAQLDKSGLPSDRFFAERPEGSVSTLKIQRTQQEDSAVYLCASSFPGQGPNSPLHFGNGTRLTVT.

This clone has just a few counts. The chain uses TRBV9 and TRBJ1-1; a possible D gene is TRBD1 (6 bases). Germline V gene lookup returns CDR1 SGDLS and CDR2 YYNGEE. Trimming took 3 bases from V and 0 from J, leaving 24 bases between them. The CDR3 is 19 amino acids. As DNA, the CDR3 is TGTGCCAGCAGCGGAGAGCCCGTCTGGGACACTCACTTGAACACTGAAGCTTTCTTT. Translating gives CASSGEPVWDTHLNTEAFF.

The genes are TRBV28 and TRBJ2-1, with D unclear. Trimming cost V 3 bases and J 5 bases, with 11 bases left between them. The CDR3 loop spans 14 amino acids. CDR1 is MDHEN and CDR2 is SYDVKM in the germline V gene. CDR3: CASSFGPANNEQFF. The CDR3 coding sequence is TGTGCCAGCAGTTTCGGCCCAGCGAACAATGAGCAGTTCTTC.

The chain links TRBV19 to TRBJ1-1, with unresolved D. Germline loops: CDR1 LNHDA, CDR2 SQIVND (reference sequence). V was pared by 0 bases and J by 9 bases, with 14 bases between. The CDR3 has 14 amino acids. CDR3 DNA sequence: TGTGCCAGTAGTATAGATCTTGGCCAACTCAAAGCTTTCTTT. As protein: CASSIDLGQLKAFF. The entire variable domain, with the rest obtained from reference TRBV19 and TRBJ1-1, is as follows: DGGITQSPKYLFRKEGQNVTLSCEQNLNHDAMYWYRQDPGQGLRLIYYSQIVNDFQKGDIAEGYSVSREKKESFPLTVTSAQKNPTAFYLCASSIDLGQLKAFFGQGTRLTVV.

The chain recombines TRBV6-5 with TRBJ2-7; no reliable D call. CDR3 length equals 15 residues. Germline CDR1 reads MNHEY; CDR2 reads SVGAGI. Deletions cut 0 bases from V and 3 bases from J, with 12 bases between. CDR3 DNA sequence: TGTGCCAGCAGTTACTCGAAAGGGTTCTTCTACGAGCAGTACTTC. Translation gives CASSYSKGFFYEQYF.

This clone is a singleton in its sample. This chain uses TRBV5-1 with TRBJ1-5; tentatively, D is TRBD1 (6 bases). V was clipped by 0 bases and J by 0 bases, with 10 bases between them. CDR3 length: 16 residues. The germline V gene has CDR1 SGHRS and CDR2 YFSETQ. The CDR3 coding sequence is TGCGCCAGCAGCTTGGGGGGGACAAATAGCAATCAGCCCCAGCATTTT. Amino acids: CASSLGGTNSNQPQHF.

The sample holds a few counts of this clone. The J gene is TRBJ2-7, the V gene TRBV28; TRBD2 agrees at 11 bases. The trim removed 4 bases at V and 9 bases at J, leaving 14 bases unmatched. The CDR3 length is 16 residues. Germline V CDR1 and CDR2: MDHEN, SYDVKM. CDR3 nucleotide sequence: TGTGCCAGCAGTTCCCCCCTGGGACTAGCGGCCCTACGGCAGTACTTC. Its translation: CASSSPLGLAALRQYF. The complete variable domain, with remaining parts taken from reference TRBV28 and TRBJ2-7, reads DVKVTQSSRYLVKRTGEKVFLECVQDMDHENMFWYRQDPGLGLRLIYFSYDVKMKEKGDIPEGYSVSREKKERFSLILESASTNQTSMYLCASSSPLGLAALRQYFGPGTRLTVT.

Relative to its sample, this clone is medium-sized. V gene TRBV5-1 combines with J gene TRBJ2-7; TRBD1 might be the D (6 bases). The CDR3 is 14 residues long. Between the trimmed V and J ends, which lost 6 bases and 0 bases, there was a span of 13 bases. Germline V CDR1 and CDR2: SGHRS, YFSETQ. CDR3 loop: CASNPGQYSYEQYF. Written as DNA, the CDR3 is TGCGCCAGCAACCCGGGACAATACTCCTACGAGCAGTACTTC.

The chain is built from TRBV7-8 and TRBJ2-3; 7 nucleotides match TRBD2. Unmatched junction bases numbered 3, after V lost 1 base and J lost 2 bases. Germline CDR1 is SGHVS and CDR2 is FQNEAQ. The CDR3 is 15 amino acids. The CDR3 protein is CASSLGGGNTDTQYF. CDR3 sequence (DNA): TGTGCCAGCAGCTTAGGGGGGGGGAACACAGATACGCAGTATTTT.

In its sample, this clone was seen once. CDR3 in amino acids: CASSDRGYEQYF. The CDR3 DNA is TGTGCCAGCAGCGACAGAGGGTACGAGCAGTACTTC. The rearrangement uses TRBV6-5 and TRBJ2-7; D may correspond to TRBD1 or TRBD2 (5 bases each). The germline CDR1 and CDR2 sequences are MNHEY and SVGAGI. The length of the CDR3 is 12 residues. V dropped 6 bases and J dropped 4 bases, with 10 bases sitting between them.

The rearrangement uses TRBV28 and TRBJ1-2; 9 bases align to TRBD1. The V and J ends lost 7 bases and 2 bases, in that order; junction bases with no gene match: 2. Per germline, CDR1 MDHEN and CDR2 SYDVKM. The CDR3 extends over 13 amino acids. This CDR3 reads CASTGQGNYGYTF. DNA of the CDR3: TGTGCCAGCACAGGACAGGGGAACTATGGCTACACCTTC.

V usage is TRBV5-4 and J usage is TRBJ2-4; tentative D call: TRBD2 (5 bases). CDR3 size: 14 residues. Between the trimmed V and J ends, which lost 0 bases and 7 bases, there was a span of 11 bases. The germline gives CDR1 SGHNT, CDR2 YYREEE (reference sequence). The CDR3 nucleotides read TGTGCCAGCAGCTTGGGAGGGCGCGGTAACATTCAGTACTTC. Translating it yields CASSLGGRGNIQYF.

This clone was picked up a small number of times. The chain links TRBV5-4 to TRBJ1-2, with D unresolved. V lost 4 bases and J 3 bases, leaving 7 bases between the germline ends. Per the germline V gene, CDR1 is SGHNT and CDR2 is YYREEE (reference sequence). The CDR3 spans 12 residues. The DNA for the CDR3 is TGTGCCAGCAGCACTACAGACTATGGCTACACCTTC. Residues: CASSTTDYGYTF.

The count of this clone is one. The J gene is TRBJ2-3, the V gene TRBV12-3 or TRBV12-4, with TRBD2 as a possible D gene (5 bases). There are 13 residues in the CDR3. V was pared by 4 bases and J by 0 bases, with 5 bases between. This CDR3 is CASSSGSTDTQYF. DNA of the CDR3: TGTGCCAGCAGTTCGGGGAGCACAGATACGCAGTATTTT.

CDR3 in amino acids: CASKIQGTNVLTF. CDR3 coding DNA: TGTGCCAGCAAGATCCAGGGGACCAACGTCCTGACTTTC. This rearrangement joins TRBV6-5 to TRBJ2-6; the D gene is possibly TRBD1 (6 bases). CDR3 size: 13 residues. V was pared by 7 bases and J by 8 bases, with 12 bases between. The germline V gene encodes CDR1 MNHEY and CDR2 SVGAGI.

This sequence joins TRBV3-1 (or the pseudogene TRBV3-2) and TRBJ2-1; 10 positions match TRBD2. The CDR3 sequence is 14 residues long. Germline assignment: CDR1 LGHDT and CDR2 YNNKEL (reference sequence). V gave up 4 bases and J gave up 6 bases; unmatched junction bases: 3. CDR3 sequence reads: CASSLRLAGNEQFF. CDR3 nucleotides: TGTGCCAGCAGCCTACGACTAGCGGGCAATGAGCAGTTCTTC.

The chain links TRBV12-2 to TRBJ2-7. TRBV12-2 is a documented pseudogene. The CDR3 covers 17 residues. CDR3: CASRLGGAGSMSTEQYF. The CDR3 nucleotides are TGTGCAAGTCGCTTAGGGGGGGCAGGTAGTATGTCAACCGAGCAGTACTTC.

This chain connects TRBV7-2 to TRBJ2-2; D gene unclear. V was trimmed by 3 bases and J by 4 bases, leaving 9 bases between them. This CDR3 has 14 residues. Per germline, CDR1 SGHTA and CDR2 FQGNSA. CDR3 sequence reads: CASSFRAGTGELFF. The DNA for the CDR3 is TGTGCCAGCAGCTTTAGGGCAGGCACCGGGGAGCTGTTTTTT.

The rearrangement uses TRBV5-1 and TRBJ1-4, with D possibly matching TRBD1 (5 bases). V was trimmed by 0 bases and J by 0 bases, leaving 9 bases between them. Germline V lookup: CDR1 SGHRS, CDR2 YFSETQ. This CDR3 spans 16 amino acids. The CDR3 sequence: CASSLAGQATNEKLFF. CDR3 bases: TGCGCCAGCAGCTTGGCCGGACAAGCAACTAATGAAAAACTGTTTTTT.

This chain connects TRBV5-1 to TRBJ2-7, with D possibly being TRBD2 (6 bases). V was shortened by 4 bases and J by 7 bases, with 18 bases between the two germline ends. Germline-derived CDR1 and CDR2 are SGHRS and YFSETQ. This CDR3 has 14 residues. The CDR3: CASSPGVPGVEQYF. In DNA, the CDR3 is TGCGCCAGCAGCCCCGGGGTCCCGGGGGTAGAGCAGTACTTC.

V and J are TRBV2 and TRBJ2-2; the match to TRBD2 covers 8 bases. J lost 1 base, V lost 5 bases, and 3 bases had no gene match. CDR3 length: 15 amino acids. Germline assignment: CDR1 SNHLY and CDR2 FYNNEI. As DNA, the CDR3 is TGTGCCAGCAGTCCGGGACTAGGGAACACCGGGGAGCTGTTTTTT. Translating gives CASSPGLGNTGELFF.

This clone was found a few times. The chain couples TRBV4-2 to TRBJ1-6; 7 nucleotides agree with TRBD1. The CDR3 contains 14 residues. Germline assignment: CDR1 LGHNA and CDR2 YNFKEQ. J gave up 8 bases and V 3 bases, and 4 bases lay outside the gene matches. The CDR3 DNA sequence: TGTGCCAGCAGCCAGAGCCAGGGGGATTCACCCCTCCACTTT. Translation gives CASSQSQGDSPLHF.

V usage is TRBV6-1 and J usage is TRBJ1-1; D is perhaps TRBD1 (6 bases). Germline assignment: CDR1 MNHNS and CDR2 SASEGT. The CDR3 length is 18 residues. The V and J ends lost 1 base and 4 bases respectively, with 22 bases between them. Here the CDR3 reads CASSEGVGAGTFGTEAFF. In DNA, the CDR3 is TGTGCCAGCAGTGAAGGGGTGGGGGCAGGGACTTTTGGCACTGAAGCTTTCTTT.